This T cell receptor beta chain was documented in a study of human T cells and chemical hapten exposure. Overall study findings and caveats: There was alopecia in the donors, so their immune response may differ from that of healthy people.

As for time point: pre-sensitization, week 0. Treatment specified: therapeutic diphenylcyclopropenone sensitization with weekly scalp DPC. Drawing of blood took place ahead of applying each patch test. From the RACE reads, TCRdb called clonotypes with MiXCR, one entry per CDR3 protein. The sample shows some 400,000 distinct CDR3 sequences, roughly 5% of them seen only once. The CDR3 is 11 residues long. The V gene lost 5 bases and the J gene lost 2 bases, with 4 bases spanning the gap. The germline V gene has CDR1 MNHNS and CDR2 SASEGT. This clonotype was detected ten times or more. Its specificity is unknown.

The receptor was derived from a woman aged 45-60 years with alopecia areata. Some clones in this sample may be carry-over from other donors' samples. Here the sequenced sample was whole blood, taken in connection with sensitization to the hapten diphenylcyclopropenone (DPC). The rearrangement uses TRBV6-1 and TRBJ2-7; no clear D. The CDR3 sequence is CASSPPYEQYF. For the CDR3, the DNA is TGTGCCAGCAGTCCCCCCTACGAGCAGTACTTC.